This TCR beta chain was captured by sequencing in a study of T cells in Graves' hyperthyroidism and ophthalmopathy. Study results and limitations: Before onset, ophthalmopathy was predicted by the model a median roughly six months earlier. Blood held most thyroid clonotypes expanded above 0.001 frequency.

This clonotype was observed a few times. Its cognate antigen is unknown. Template material for amplifying TCR beta CDR3 regions consisted of RNA transcripts. First-round RT-PCR of the TCR CDR3 relied on the HTBI primer set. TCRdb reprocessed the multiplex PCR reads with MiXCR, giving one entry per CDR3 protein. Here the sample spans roughly 840,000 distinct CDR3 sequences, over 35% being singletons. This CDR3 spans 15 amino acids. Per germline, CDR1 SSHAT and CDR2 FNYEAQ (reference sequence). V gave up 5 bases and J gave up 0 bases, with 14 bases separating them. Uncontrolled infection, other autoimmune disease, pregnancy or lactation disqualified patients from enrolment.

The genes are TRBV7-7 and TRBJ2-7; no definite D call. This TCR came from a man in his late teens or twenties with Graves' hyperthyroidism. Material for sequencing was blood. CDR3 sequence reads: CASSPPRLDSYEQYF. DNA for the CDR3: TGTGCCAGCAGCCCTCCTCGGCTGGACTCCTACGAGCAGTACTTC.